The TCR beta chain under discussion was sequenced for a study of T cells in localized non-small cell lung cancer. Study outcomes and limitations: Uninvolved adjacent lung had higher T cell clonality than tumor and all other tissues. Within adjacent lung there appeared a median roughly 60 of the top 100 tumor clones. Because only a single region of the tumor was sequenced, heterogeneity remains possible.

Notes on this clone: Antigen unknown.

This table comes from immunoSEQ multiplex PCR, and its TCRdb copy is limited to in-frame clones, with some not included. Of 35,000 to 45,000 clones listed, approximately 80% were seen once; the top ten hold 17%. Sequences were derived from peripheral blood, sampled before any cancer treatment. The clonotype comes from a male donor at least 60 years old with stage III squamous cell lung carcinoma.

The CDR3 DNA reads as TGTGCCAGCAGGCCGTTTCACACAGATACGCAGTATTTT. Its translation: CASRPFHTDTQYF. V usage is TRBV27 and J usage is TRBJ2-3; D remains unclear. V lost 6 bases and J 2 bases, leaving 9 bases between the germline ends. This CDR3 comprises 13 residues. The germline gives CDR1 MNHEY, CDR2 SMNVEV (reference sequence).